This entry features one TCR beta chain sequence. Clones were sequenced by immunoSEQ multiplex PCR, and TCRdb holds only the in-frame ones, with some missing. This sample has some 350,000 clones, with around 87% found just once. These data belong to a study of blood T cell repertoires in COVID-19. Study-level information: The cDNA or gDNA used as material had been derived from T cells, B-cell-depleted T cells, or PBMCs.

The germline V gene has CDR1 MNHEY and CDR2 SVGAGI. V lost 6 bases to trimming and J lost 8 bases, with 14 bases between them. This CDR3 contains 13 residues. The sequence was obtained from a woman between 25 and 40 years old who had recovered from COVID-19. Material: PBMCs or T cells enriched from blood (not recorded which). The chain recombines TRBV6-5 with TRBJ1-5; a weak D match, TRBD1 (5 bases). The CDR3 loop is CASSRVTAEPQHF. The CDR3 bases are TGTGCCAGCAGCCGAGTGACAGCTGAGCCCCAGCATTTT.